These T cell receptor beta chains were read from a single sample in a study of T cell clones after liver transplantation. Only in-frame clones appear in the TCRdb table, and some are missing; sequencing was by immunoSEQ multiplex PCR. The sample has 75,000 to 95,000 clones, around four fifths seen once. Source: CD4+ T cells from blood, taken at the 22-month timepoint. The receptors derive from a human patient who received a liver transplant. Some T cells may be transferred from the graft donor. Both conserved end residues are part of each CDR3. Fields, in order: clone size, D gene, V gene, CDR3 protein. D genes are given only for firm matches. Expanded clones are given a class, and other clones once, few, many or no size at all.

>NA|NA|TRBV6-5
CATLSGRGRGYTF
>few|TRBD2|TRBV13
CASSLSRASGRQREQFF
>NA|NA|TRBV19
CASSPGLQETQYF
>few|TRBD1|TRBV11-2
CASSPGQGIGYTF
>NA|TRBD1|TRBV5-4
CASSPPPTGGAETQYF
>once|TRBD2|TRBV7-3
CASSATSGTYNEQFF
>NA|NA|TRBV19
CASSTSQVQETQYF
>NA|NA|TRBV7-9
CASSLAEGPNQPQHF
>NA|NA|TRBV19
CASSVGWGYEQYF
>NA|NA|TRBV19
CASSVTSGIGETQYF
>NA|NA|TRBV7-2
CASSVDGGKTSPLHF
>NA|NA|TRBV18
CASSQRGSPGTDTQYF
>NA|NA|TRBV30
CAWTPIVTSSYNEQFF
>few|NA|TRBV19
CASSDRGSGNTIYF
>few|NA|TRBV19
CASSIDRRTYEQYF
>NA|NA|TRBV18
CASSTLYEQYF
>NA|NA|TRBV5-4
CASSSADKTEQFF
>once|NA|TRBV10-3
CAISESGREDEKLFF
>NA|NA|TRBV12-5
CASGFDSPLHF
>NA|NA|TRBV5-6
CASSQIRDYGYTF
>few|NA|TRBV15
CATTGGRLNTEAFF
>many|TRBD2|TRBV11-2
CASSPRTSGAYNEQFF
>few|NA|TRBV2
CASSLSQYSNQPQHF
>NA|NA|TRBV18
CASSPPLSATGNTIYF
>NA|TRBD1|TRBV11-1
CASSFGQARAEAFF
>NA|NA|TRBV6-5
CASSLDRNQNQPQHF
>few|TRBD1|TRBV28
CASSRQGYDQETQYF
>NA|TRBD1|TRBV7-8
CASSLGVGQGSDTQYF
>NA|TRBD1|TRBV5-1
CASSLEGQGVSPLHF
>NA|TRBD1|TRBV18
CASSPLRQGAGDYGYTF
>NA|NA|TRBV28
CASSLFRVSEAFF
>once|NA|TRBV27
CASSLSMAGLFYEQYF
>NA|NA|TRBV5-6
CASSLAVGGRWETQYF
>NA|NA|TRBV6-5
CASSRDGELFF